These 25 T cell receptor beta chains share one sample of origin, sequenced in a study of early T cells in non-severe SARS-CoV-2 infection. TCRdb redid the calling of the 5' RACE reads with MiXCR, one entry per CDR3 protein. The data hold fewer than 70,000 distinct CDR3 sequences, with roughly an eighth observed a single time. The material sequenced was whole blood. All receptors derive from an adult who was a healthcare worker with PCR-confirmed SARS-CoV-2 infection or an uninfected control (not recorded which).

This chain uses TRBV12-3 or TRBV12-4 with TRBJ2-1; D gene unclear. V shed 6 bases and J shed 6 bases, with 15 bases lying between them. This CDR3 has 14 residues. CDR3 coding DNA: TGTGCCAGCAGCTTTAGCATCCCCCCCAATGAGCAGTTCTTC. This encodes CASSFSIPPNEQFF.

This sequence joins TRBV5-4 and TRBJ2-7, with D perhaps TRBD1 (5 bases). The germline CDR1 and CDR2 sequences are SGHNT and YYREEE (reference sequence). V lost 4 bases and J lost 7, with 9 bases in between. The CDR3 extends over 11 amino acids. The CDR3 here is CASSGAEEQYF. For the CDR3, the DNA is TGTGCCAGCAGCGGGGCGGAAGAGCAGTACTTC.

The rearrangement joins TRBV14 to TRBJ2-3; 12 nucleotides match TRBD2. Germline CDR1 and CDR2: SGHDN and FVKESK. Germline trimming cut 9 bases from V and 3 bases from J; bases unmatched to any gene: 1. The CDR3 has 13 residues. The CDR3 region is CASGLAGTDTQYF. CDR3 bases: TGTGCCAGTGGACTAGCGGGGACAGATACGCAGTATTTT.

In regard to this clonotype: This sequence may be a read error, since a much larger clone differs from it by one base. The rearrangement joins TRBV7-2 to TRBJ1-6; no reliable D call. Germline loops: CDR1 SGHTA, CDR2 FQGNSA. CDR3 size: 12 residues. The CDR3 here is CASSLWGSPIHF. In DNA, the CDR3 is TGTGCCAGCAGCTTATGGGGATCACCCATCCACTTT.

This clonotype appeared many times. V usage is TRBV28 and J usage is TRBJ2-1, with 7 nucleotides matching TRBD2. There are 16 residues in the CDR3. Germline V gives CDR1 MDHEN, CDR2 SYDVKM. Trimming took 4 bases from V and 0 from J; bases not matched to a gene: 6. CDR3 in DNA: TGTGCCAGCAGTTCACTCACTAGCGTCTCCTACAATGAGCAGTTCTTC. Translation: CASSSLTSVSYNEQFF.

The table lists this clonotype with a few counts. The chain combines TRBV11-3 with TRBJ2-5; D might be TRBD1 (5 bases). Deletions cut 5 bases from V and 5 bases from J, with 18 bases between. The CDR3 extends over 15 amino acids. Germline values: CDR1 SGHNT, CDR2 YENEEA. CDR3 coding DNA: TGTGCCAGCAGCCCTCGGGTCCCCCAGGGTGAGACCCAGTACTTC. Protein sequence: CASSPRVPQGETQYF.

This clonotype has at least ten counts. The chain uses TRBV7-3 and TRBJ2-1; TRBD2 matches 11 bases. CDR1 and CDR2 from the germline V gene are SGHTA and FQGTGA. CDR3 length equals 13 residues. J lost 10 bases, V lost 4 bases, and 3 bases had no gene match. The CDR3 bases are TGTGCCAGCAGCTCACTAGCGGGAGTAGAGCAGTTCTTC. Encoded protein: CASSSLAGVEQFF. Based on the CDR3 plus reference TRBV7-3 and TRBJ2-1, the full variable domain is GAGVSQTPSNKVTEKGKYVELRCDPISGHTALYWYRQSLGQGPEFLIYFQGTGAADDSGLPNDRFFAVRPEGSVSTLKIQRTERGDSAVYLCASSSLAGVEQFFGPGTRLTVL.

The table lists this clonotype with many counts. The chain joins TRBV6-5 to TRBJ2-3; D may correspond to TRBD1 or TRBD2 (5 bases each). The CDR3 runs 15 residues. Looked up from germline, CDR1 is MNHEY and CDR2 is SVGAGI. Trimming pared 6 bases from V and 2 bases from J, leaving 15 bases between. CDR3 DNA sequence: TGTGCCAGCAGACTCCTCGGGACCGACACAGATACGCAGTATTTT. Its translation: CASRLLGTDTDTQYF.

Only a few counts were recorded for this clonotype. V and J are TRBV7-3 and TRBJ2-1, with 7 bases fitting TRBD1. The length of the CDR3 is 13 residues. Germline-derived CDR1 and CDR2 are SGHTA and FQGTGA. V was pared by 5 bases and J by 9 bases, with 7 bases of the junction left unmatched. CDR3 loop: CASSSDRVTEQFF. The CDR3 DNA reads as TGTGCCAGCAGCAGTGACAGGGTGACTGAGCAGTTCTTC.

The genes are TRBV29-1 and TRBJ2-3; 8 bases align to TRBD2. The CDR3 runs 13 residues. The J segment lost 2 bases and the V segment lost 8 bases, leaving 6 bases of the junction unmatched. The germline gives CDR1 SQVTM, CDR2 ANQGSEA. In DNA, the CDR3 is TGCAGCCCGAGCGGGAGCGACACAGATACGCAGTATTTT. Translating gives CSPSGSDTDTQYF.

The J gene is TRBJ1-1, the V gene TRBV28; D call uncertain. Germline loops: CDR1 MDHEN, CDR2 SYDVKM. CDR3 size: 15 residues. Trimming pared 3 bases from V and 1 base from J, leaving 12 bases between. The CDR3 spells CASSLRKAGNTEAFF. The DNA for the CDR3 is TGTGCCAGCAGTTTGAGGAAGGCGGGGAACACTGAAGCTTTCTTT.

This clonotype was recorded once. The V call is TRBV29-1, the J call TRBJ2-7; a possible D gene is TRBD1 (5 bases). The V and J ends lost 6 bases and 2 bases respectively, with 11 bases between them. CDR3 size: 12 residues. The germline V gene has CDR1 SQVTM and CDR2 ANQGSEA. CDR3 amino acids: CSVQGSTYEQYF. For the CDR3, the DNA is TGCAGCGTCCAGGGCAGTACCTACGAGCAGTACTTC.

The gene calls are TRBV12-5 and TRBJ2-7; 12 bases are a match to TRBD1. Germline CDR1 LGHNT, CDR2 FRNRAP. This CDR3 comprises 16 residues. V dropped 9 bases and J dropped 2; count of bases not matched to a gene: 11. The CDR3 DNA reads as TGTGCTAGCGCGCTCGGGACAGGGGGCTACACCTACGAGCAGTACTTC. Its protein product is CASALGTGGYTYEQYF. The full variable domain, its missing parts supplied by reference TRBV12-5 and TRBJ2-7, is DARVTQTPRHKVTEMGQEVTMRCQPILGHNTVFWYRQTMMQGLELLAYFRNRAPLDDSGMPKDRFSAEMPDATLATLKIQPSEPRDSAVYFCASALGTGGYTYEQYFGPGTRLTVT.

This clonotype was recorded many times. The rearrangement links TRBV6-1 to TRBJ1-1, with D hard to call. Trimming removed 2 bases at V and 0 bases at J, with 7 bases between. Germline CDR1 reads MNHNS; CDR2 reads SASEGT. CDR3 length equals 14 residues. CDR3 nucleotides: TGTGCCAGCAGTGAAAAACTGTTGAACACTGAAGCTTTCTTT. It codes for CASSEKLLNTEAFF.

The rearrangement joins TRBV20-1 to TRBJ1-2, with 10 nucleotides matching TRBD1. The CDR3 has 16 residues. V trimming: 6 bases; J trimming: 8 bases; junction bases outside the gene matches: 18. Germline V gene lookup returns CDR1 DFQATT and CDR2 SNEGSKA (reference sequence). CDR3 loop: CSAQAGTGVLGGGYTF. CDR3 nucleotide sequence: TGCAGTGCACAAGCCGGGACAGGGGTCCTTGGGGGAGGCTACACCTTC.

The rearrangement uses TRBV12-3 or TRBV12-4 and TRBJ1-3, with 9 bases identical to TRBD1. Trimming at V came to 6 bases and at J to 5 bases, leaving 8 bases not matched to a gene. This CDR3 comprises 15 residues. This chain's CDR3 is CASRSGQGTRNTIYF. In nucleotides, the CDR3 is TGTGCCAGCAGGTCGGGACAGGGAACGCGAAACACCATATATTTT.

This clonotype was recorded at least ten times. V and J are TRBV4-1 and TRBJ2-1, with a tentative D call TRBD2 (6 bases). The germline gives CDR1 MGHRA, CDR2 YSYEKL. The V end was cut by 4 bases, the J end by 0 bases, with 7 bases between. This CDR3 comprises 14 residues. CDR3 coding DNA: TGCGCCAGCAGCCCCGGGGGCTCCTACAATGAGCAGTTCTTC. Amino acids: CASSPGGSYNEQFF.

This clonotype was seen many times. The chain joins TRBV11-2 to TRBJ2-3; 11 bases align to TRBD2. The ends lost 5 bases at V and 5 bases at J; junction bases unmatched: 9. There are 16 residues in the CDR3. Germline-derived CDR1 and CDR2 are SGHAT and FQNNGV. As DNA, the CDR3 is TGTGCCAGCAGCCTTAGCGGGGGGGCCAATGGAGATACGCAGTATTTT. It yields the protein CASSLSGGANGDTQYF. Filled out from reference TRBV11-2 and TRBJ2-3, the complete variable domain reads EAGVAQSPRYKIIEKRQSVAFWCNPISGHATLYWYQQILGQGPKLLIQFQNNGVVDDSQLPKDRFSAERLKGVDSTLKIQPAKLEDSAVYLCASSLSGGANGDTQYFGPGTRLTVL.

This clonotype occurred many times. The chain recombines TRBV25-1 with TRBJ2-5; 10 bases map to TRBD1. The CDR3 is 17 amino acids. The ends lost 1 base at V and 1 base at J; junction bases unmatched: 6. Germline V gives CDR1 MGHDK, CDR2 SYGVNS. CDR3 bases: TGTGCCAGCAGTGAATCGGGGAGGACAGGGGGCCAAGAGACCCAGTACTTC. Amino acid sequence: CASSESGRTGGQETQYF.

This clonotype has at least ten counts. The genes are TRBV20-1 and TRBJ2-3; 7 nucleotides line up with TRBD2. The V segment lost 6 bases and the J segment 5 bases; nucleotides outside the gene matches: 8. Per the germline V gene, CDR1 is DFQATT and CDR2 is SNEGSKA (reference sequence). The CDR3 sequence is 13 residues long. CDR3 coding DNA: TGCAGTGCCAGCCGACTAGCCCTAGATACGCAGTATTTT. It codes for CSASRLALDTQYF.

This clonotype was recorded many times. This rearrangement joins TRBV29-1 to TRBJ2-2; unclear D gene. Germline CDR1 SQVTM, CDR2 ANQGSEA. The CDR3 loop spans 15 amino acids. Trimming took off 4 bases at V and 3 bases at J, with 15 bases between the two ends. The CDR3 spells CSVAGSWEHTGELFF. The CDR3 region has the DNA TGCAGCGTTGCCGGAAGTTGGGAACACACCGGGGAGCTGTTTTTT.

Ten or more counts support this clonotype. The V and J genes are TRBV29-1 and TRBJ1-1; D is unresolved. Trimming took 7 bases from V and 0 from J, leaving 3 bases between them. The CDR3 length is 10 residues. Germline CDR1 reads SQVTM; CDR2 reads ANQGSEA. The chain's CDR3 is CSGLNTEAFF. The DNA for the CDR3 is TGCAGCGGGTTGAACACTGAAGCTTTCTTT. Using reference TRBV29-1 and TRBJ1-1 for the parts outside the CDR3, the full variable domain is SAVISQKPSRDICQRGTSLTIQCQVDSQVTMMFWYRQQPGQSLTLIATANQGSEATYESGFVIDKFPISRPNLTFSTLTVSNMSPEDSSIYLCSGLNTEAFFGQGTRLTVV.

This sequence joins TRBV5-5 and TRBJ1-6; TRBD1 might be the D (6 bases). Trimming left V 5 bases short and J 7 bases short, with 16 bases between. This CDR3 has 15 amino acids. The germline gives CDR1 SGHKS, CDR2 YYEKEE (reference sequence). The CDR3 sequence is CASRKTGTSNSPLHF. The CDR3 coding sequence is TGTGCCAGCAGAAAAACAGGGACCTCAAATTCACCCCTCCACTTT.

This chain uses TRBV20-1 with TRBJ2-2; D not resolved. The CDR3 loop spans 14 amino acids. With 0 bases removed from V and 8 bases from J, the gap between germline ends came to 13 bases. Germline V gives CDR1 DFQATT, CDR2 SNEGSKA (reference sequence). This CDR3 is CSARDSALGGELFF. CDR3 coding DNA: TGCAGTGCTAGAGATTCGGCCCTAGGAGGGGAGCTGTTTTTT.

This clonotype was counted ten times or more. The CDR3, as DNA: TGCAGCGTCCCAACCGGGACAGTGAACGGAGAGCAGTTCTTC. Protein: CSVPTGTVNGEQFF. The rearrangement uses TRBV29-1 and TRBJ2-1; 7 bases fit TRBD1. The junction had 15 bases not matched to a gene; V was cut back by 6 bases and J by 10 bases. CDR1 is SQVTM, CDR2 ANQGSEA, per germline. The length of the CDR3 is 14 residues.